This T cell receptor beta chain is from a study of cytomegalovirus exposure and HLA in healthy donors. This clone was found a few times. Its antigen is not identified. Germline-derived CDR1 and CDR2 are SGHRS and YFSETQ. The V end was cut by 2 bases, the J end by 7 bases, with 9 bases between. CDR3 length: 12 residues. These donors, healthy bone marrow donors, were studied. Donors likely had unrecorded immune exposures despite being nominally healthy when sampled. Study-level findings and limits: Likely technical artifact: a cluster of highly shared sequence variants. A link between a missense DCLRE1C variant and TCR beta V- and J-gene trimming emerged from a later analysis.

The PCR used 60 Vbeta and 13 Jbeta primers. Libraries were prepared by immunoSEQ multiplex PCR; TCRdb keeps only in-frame clonotypes and omits some of them. There are some 110,000 clones in the sample; around 69% occur only once, and roughly 8.6% lies in the top ten. This chain links TRBV5-1 with TRBJ1-2; TRBD1 might be the D (5 bases). The source is a woman between 35 and 50 years old in good health and CMV-seropositive. The specimen was PBMCs. The CDR3 region has the DNA TGCGCCAGCAGCTTCGGACAAGCTGGCTACACCTTC. It specifies CASSFGQAGYTF.